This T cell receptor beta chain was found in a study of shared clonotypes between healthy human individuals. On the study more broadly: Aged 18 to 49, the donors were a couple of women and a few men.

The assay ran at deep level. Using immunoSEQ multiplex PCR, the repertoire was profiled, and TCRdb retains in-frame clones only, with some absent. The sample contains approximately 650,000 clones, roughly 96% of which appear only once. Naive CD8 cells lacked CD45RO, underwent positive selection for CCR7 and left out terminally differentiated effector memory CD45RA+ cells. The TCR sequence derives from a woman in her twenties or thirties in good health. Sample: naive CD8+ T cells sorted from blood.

The CDR3 spells CASSLRGSTYEQYF. The CDR3, as DNA: TGTGCCAGCAGCCTCAGGGGCAGTACCTACGAGCAGTACTTC. The chain carries TRBV28 and TRBJ2-7, with D tentatively TRBD1 (6 bases). V was trimmed by 6 bases and J by 2 bases, leaving 14 bases between them. In germline, CDR1 is MDHEN, CDR2 SYDVKM. The CDR3 spans 14 residues. The full variable domain, with the rest looked up from reference TRBV28 and TRBJ2-7, is DVKVTQSSRYLVKRTGEKVFLECVQDMDHENMFWYRQDPGLGLRLIYFSYDVKMKEKGDIPEGYSVSREKKERFSLILESASTNQTSMYLCASSLRGSTYEQYFGPGTRLTVT.